The following is a T cell receptor beta chain sequence with its context. Its specificity is unknown. This CDR3 has 16 amino acids. Germline CDR1 SEHNR, CDR2 FQNEAQ (reference sequence). Trimming took 4 bases from V and 0 from J, leaving 13 bases between them. The source of the sample is a study of T cell responses to AZD1222 COVID-19 vaccine. Generated by immunoSEQ multiplex PCR, the TCRdb table keeps only in-frame clones and is missing some. The data show about 140,000 clones, and the top ten clones hold 2.2%. General study results and limits: Nearly half of spike-specific TCRs reportedly target variant regions that are unmutated in the B.1.351 and B.1.1.7 variants.

Sequences were obtained from peripheral blood. This sequence joins TRBV7-9 and TRBJ2-1, with a weak D call TRBD2 (6 bases). This TCR was recovered from an adult in good health. Here the CDR3 DNA reads TGTGCCAGCAGCTCCTACGGGGGTCCCTCCTACAATGAGCAGTTCTTC. Translating gives CASSSYGGPSYNEQFF. The complete variable domain, with remaining parts taken from reference TRBV7-9 and TRBJ2-1, reads DTGVSQNPRHKITKRGQNVTFRCDPISEHNRLYWYRQTLGQGPEFLTYFQNEAQLEKSRLLSDRFSAERPKGSFSTLEIQRTEQGDSAMYLCASSSYGGPSYNEQFFGPGTRLTVL.